Given below is one T cell receptor beta chain in context. Germline CDR1 is LNHDA and CDR2 is SQIVND (reference sequence). CDR3 length: 16 amino acids. Trimming took 5 bases from V and 4 from J; bases not matched to a gene: 7. This sample is drawn from a study of blood T cell repertoires in COVID-19. Overall study: COVID-19 samples from acute and convalescent phases originated in the United States, Italy and Spain.

Generated by immunoSEQ multiplex PCR, the TCRdb table keeps only in-frame clones and is missing some. The table shows over 40,000 clones, with 86% occurring only once. The origin of this receptor is a man older than 75 with acute or convalescent COVID-19. The genes are TRBV19 and TRBJ2-2; 10 bases are shared with TRBD2. Input material: peripheral blood. The CDR3 is CASSPSGGARTGELFF. In nucleotides, the CDR3 is TGTGCCAGTAGTCCAAGCGGGGGGGCCCGCACCGGGGAGCTGTTTTTT.